This T cell receptor (beta chain) was captured in a study of blood T cell repertoires in COVID-19. Across the whole study: PBMCs, B-cell-depleted T cells, or T cells were the source of the cDNA or gDNA that made up the material.

How the authors handled the data: For nucleated cells, counts were estimated from reference gene primer amplification. Method: immunoSEQ multiplex PCR; TCRdb's copy keeps in-frame clones and lacks some. D and trimming come from the DNA, and the V and J calls and clone size come from that table. The repertoire holds 130,000 to 150,000 clones, with 65% to 80% as singletons. About this clone itself: The sample contains more than one DNA sequence encoding this CDR3.

The germline V and J ends were trimmed by 2 bases and 2 bases, with 6 bases remaining between them. Looked up from germline, CDR1 is SGHTA and CDR2 is FQGNSA. The CDR3 consists of 13 residues. Source material: peripheral blood. The gene calls are TRBV7-2 and TRBJ2-5; D is perhaps TRBD2 (5 bases). The clonotype comes from an older man with acute or convalescent COVID-19. For the CDR3, the DNA is TGTGCCAGCAGCTTACTAGCACAAGAGACCCAGTACTTC. Its translation: CASSLLAQETQYF.